Following are 5 T cell receptor beta chains from one sample sequenced in a study of cytomegalovirus exposure and HLA in healthy donors. Use of 60 Vbeta and 13 Jbeta primers characterized the PCR. Using immunoSEQ multiplex PCR, the repertoire was profiled, and TCRdb retains in-frame clones only, with some absent. In the table there are more than 110,000 clones, approximately 70% of which are singletons. The sequencing input was PBMCs. These TCRs come from a human donor in good health.

The genes are TRBV18 and TRBJ2-5; D may be TRBD2 (6 bases). The CDR3 has 17 residues. CDR1 is KGHSH, CDR2 LQKENI, per germline. The germline V and J ends were trimmed by 6 bases and 2 bases, with 22 bases remaining between them. CDR3 nucleotide sequence: TGTGCCAGCTCCCACCGGGAGCCGGACCCTAATCAAGAGACCCAGTACTTC. It yields the protein CASSHREPDPNQETQYF.

The DNA of the CDR3 is TGTGCCAGCACACTAAGCGGGGACCTCTACAATGAGCAGTTCTTC. Its translation is CASTLSGDLYNEQFF. The rearrangement uses TRBV6-5 and TRBJ2-1; 7 bases fit TRBD2. The trim removed 7 bases at V and 3 bases at J, leaving 9 bases unmatched. The CDR3 totals 15 residues. Germline V CDR1 and CDR2: MNHEY, SVGAGI.

J is TRBJ2-5 and V is TRBV2, with 11 bases aligning to TRBD1. The ends lost 8 bases at V and 4 bases at J; junction bases unmatched: 6. The CDR3 length is 14 residues. Germline assignment: CDR1 SNHLY and CDR2 FYNNEI. The CDR3 sequence is CASVGQGAAETQYF. CDR3 in DNA: TGTGCCAGCGTAGGACAGGGGGCCGCAGAGACCCAGTACTTC.

This clone has only one observation. The chain combines TRBV27 with TRBJ2-3, with D perhaps matching TRBD2 (6 bases). The CDR3 contains 17 residues. The germline V gene has CDR1 MNHEY and CDR2 SMNVEV (reference sequence). Trimming removed 2 bases at V and 6 bases at J, with 21 bases between. The CDR3 region is CASSLMSTGLPLDTQYF. The CDR3 coding sequence is TGTGCCAGCAGTTTAATGTCAACGGGACTCCCCTTGGATACGCAGTATTTT.

This chain connects TRBV5-4 to TRBJ2-5; the D gene is possibly TRBD2 (6 bases). CDR1 SGHNT and CDR2 YYREEE come from the germline V gene (reference sequence). Trimming stripped 2 bases from V and 4 bases from J, with 15 bases between. This CDR3 contains 15 residues. The CDR3 DNA reads TGTGCCAGCAGCTTAGCGGGTTCCCTTGGAGAGACCCAGTACTTC. Translation gives CASSLAGSLGETQYF.